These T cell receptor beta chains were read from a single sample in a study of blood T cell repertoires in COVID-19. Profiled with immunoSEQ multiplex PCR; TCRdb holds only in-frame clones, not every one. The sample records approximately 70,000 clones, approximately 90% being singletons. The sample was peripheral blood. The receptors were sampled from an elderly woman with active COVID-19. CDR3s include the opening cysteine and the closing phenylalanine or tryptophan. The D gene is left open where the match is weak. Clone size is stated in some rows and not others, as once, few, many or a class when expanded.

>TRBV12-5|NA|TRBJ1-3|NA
TGTGCTAGTGGTTCAGGGGACTCTGGAAACACCATATATTTT
CASGSGDSGNTIYF
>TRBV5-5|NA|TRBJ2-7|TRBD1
TGTGCCAGCAGCCCGGACAGGGGGCTCGAGCAGTACTTC
CASSPDRGLEQYF
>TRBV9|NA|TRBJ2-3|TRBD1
TGTGCCAGCAGCGGAGGACAGGGAACAGATACGCAGTATTTT
CASSGGQGTDTQYF
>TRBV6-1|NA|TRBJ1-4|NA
TGTGCCAGCAGTGAAGAAGAAGGAGGGGGGGACGAAAAACTGTTTTTT
CASSEEEGGGDEKLFF
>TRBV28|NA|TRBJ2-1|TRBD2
TGTGCCAGCAGGCTAGCGGGAGGGCGGCTCAATGAGCAGTTCTTC
CASRLAGGRLNEQFF
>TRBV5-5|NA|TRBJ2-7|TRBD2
TGTGCCAGCAGCTTGGGTCTAGCGGGAACCTACTACGAGCAGTACTTC
CASSLGLAGTYYEQYF
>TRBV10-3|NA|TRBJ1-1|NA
TGTGCCATCAGTGAGTCGCCAGGGGTCGAAGAAGCTTTCTTT
CAISESPGVEEAFF
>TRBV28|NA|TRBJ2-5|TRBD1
TGTGCCAGCAGTTCCCCCGGGACAGAGATCCAAGAGACCCAGTACTTC
CASSSPGTEIQETQYF
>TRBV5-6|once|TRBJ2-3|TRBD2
TGTGCCAGCAGCTTGGGACTAGCTGGAGATACGCAGTATTTT
CASSLGLAGDTQYF
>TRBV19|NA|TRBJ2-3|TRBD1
TGTGCCAGTAGTGCGACAGGGTGGCTGACAGATACGCAGTATTTT
CASSATGWLTDTQYF
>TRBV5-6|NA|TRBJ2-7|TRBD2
TGTGCCAGCAGCCCAGGACTAGCGGGAAGTGGGTACGAGCAGTACTTC
CASSPGLAGSGYEQYF
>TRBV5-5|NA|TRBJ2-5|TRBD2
TGTGCCAGCAGCTTGTCGGGACTAGGAGGCGAGACCCAGTACTTC
CASSLSGLGGETQYF
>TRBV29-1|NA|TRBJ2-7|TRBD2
TGCAGCGTCGAATTCGCGCTAGCGGGAGGGTCCTACGAGCAGTACTTC
CSVEFALAGGSYEQYF
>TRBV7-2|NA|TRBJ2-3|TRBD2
TGTGCCAGCAGCTCAATGACTAGCGGGAGTACTACGCAGTATTTT
CASSSMTSGSTTQYF
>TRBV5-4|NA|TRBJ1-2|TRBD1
TGTGCCAGCAGCCCGGGACAGGGTAACCGTGGCTACACCTTC
CASSPGQGNRGYTF
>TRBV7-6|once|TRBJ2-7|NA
TGTGCCAGCAGCCCCACGCGGGCCTACGAGCAGTACTTC
CASSPTRAYEQYF
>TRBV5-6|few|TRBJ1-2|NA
TGTGCCAGCAGCTTGGGACACCTCCTCTATGGCTACACCTTC
CASSLGHLLYGYTF
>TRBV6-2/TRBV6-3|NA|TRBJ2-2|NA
TGTGCCAGCAGTTACAATCTGGCACGGGGCACCGGGGAGCTGTTTTTT
CASSYNLARGTGELFF
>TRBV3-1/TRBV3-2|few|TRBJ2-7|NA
TGTGCCAGCAGCTCAAGGTGGGGGGGCAAGTACTTC
CASSSRWGGKYF
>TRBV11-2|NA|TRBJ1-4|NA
TGTGCCAGCAGCTCCGCCGCGGGGAGGGAAAAACTGTTTTTT
CASSSAAGREKLFF
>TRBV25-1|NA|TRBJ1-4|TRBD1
TGTGCCAGCAGTGAGCTACAGGGGAATGAAAAACTGTTTTTT
CASSELQGNEKLFF